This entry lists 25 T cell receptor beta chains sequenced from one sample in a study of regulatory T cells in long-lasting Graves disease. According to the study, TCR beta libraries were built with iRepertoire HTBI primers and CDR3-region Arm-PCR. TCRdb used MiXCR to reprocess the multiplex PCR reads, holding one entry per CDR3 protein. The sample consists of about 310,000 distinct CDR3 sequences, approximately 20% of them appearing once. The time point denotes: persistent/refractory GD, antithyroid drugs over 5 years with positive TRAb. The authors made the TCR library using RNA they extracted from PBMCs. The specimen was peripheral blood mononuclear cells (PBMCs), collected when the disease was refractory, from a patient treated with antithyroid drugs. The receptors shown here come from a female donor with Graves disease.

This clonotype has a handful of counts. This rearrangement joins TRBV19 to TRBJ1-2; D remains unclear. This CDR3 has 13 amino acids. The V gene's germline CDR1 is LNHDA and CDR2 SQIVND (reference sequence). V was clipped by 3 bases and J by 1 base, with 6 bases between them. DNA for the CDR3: TGTGCCAGTAGTATTCGGGATAACTATGGCTACACCTTC. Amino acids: CASSIRDNYGYTF.

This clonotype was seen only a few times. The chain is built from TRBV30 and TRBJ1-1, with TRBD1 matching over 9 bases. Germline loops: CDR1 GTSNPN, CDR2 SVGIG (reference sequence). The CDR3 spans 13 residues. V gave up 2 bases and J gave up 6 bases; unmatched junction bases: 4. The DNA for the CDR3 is TGTGCCTGGAGTTGGGACAGGGTGGCTGAAGCTTTCTTT. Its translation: CAWSWDRVAEAFF.

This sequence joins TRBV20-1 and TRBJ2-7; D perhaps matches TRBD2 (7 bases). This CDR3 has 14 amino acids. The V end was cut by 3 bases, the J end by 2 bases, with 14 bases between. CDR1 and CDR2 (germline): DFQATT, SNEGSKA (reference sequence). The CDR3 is CSASMGGQAYEQYF. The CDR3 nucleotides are TGCAGTGCTAGTATGGGGGGGCAAGCCTACGAGCAGTACTTC.

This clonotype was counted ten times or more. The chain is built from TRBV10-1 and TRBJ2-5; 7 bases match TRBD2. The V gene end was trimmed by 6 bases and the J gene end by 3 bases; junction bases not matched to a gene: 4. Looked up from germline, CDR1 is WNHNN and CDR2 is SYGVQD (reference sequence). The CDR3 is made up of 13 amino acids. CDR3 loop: CASSEGTKETQYF. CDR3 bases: TGCGCCAGCAGCGAAGGGACTAAAGAGACCCAGTACTTC.

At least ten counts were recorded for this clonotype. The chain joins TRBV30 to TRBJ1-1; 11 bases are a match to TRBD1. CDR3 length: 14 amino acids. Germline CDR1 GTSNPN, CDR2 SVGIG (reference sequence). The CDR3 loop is CAAPRDRGGTEAFF. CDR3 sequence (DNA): TGTGCTGCCCCCCGGGACAGGGGGGGCACTGAAGCTTTCTTT.

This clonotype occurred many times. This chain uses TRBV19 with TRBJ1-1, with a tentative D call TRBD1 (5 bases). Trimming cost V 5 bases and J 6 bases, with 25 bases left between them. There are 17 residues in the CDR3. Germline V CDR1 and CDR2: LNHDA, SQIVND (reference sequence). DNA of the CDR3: TGTGCCAGTAGTGGGAGCGAAAGGGCCCTAGTGGGGGCTGAAGCTTTCTTT. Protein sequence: CASSGSERALVGAEAFF.

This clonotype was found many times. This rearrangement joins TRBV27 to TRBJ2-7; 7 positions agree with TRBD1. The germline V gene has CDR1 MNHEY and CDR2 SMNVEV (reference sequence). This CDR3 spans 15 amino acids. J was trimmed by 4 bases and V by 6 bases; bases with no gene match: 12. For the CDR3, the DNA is TGTGCCAGCAGACCTACATGGGACAGTGGATACGAGCAGTACTTC. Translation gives CASRPTWDSGYEQYF.

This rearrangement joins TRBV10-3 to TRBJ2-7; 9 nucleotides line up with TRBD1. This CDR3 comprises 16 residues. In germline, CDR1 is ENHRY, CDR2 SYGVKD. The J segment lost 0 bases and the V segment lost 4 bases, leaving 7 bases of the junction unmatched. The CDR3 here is CAISAGGQGSSYEQYF. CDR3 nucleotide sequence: TGTGCCATCAGTGCTGGTGGACAGGGGAGCTCCTACGAGCAGTACTTC.

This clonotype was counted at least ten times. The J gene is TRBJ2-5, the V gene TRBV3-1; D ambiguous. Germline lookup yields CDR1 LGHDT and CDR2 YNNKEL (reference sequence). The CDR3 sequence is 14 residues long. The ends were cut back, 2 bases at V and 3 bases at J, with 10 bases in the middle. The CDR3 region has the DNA TGTGCCAGCAGCCAATCCCCCAGTAAAGAGACCCAGTACTTC. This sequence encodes CASSQSPSKETQYF.

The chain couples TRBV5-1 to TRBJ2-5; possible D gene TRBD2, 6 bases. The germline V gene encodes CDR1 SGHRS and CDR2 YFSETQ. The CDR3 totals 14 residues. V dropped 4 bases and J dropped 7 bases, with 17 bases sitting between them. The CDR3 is CASSEDPGDGTQYF. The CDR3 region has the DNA TGCGCCAGCAGCGAGGACCCGGGGGACGGGACCCAGTACTTC.

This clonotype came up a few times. The DNA for the CDR3 is TGTGCCACCGCGCGGGGGTCCGGGGAGCTGTTTTTT. It yields the protein CATARGSGELFF. The chain combines TRBV7-9 with TRBJ2-2, with TRBD2 matching 7 bases. V lost 10 bases and J lost 6; bases outside the gene matches: 5. The CDR3 is made up of 12 amino acids. Germline CDR1 SEHNR, CDR2 FQNEAQ (reference sequence).

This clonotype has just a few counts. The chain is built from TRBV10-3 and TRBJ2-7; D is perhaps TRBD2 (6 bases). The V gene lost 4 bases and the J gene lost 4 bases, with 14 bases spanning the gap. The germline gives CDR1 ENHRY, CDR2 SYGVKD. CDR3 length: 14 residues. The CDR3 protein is CAISAVSGGYEQYF. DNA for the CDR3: TGTGCCATCAGTGCAGTCAGTGGAGGGTACGAGCAGTACTTC.

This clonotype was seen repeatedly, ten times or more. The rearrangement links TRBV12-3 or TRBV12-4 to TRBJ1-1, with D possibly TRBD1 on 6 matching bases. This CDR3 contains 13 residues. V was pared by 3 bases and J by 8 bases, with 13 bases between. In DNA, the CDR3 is TGTGCCAGCAGTTTGTCCAGAAGGGGGGAAGCTTTCTTT. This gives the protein CASSLSRRGEAFF.

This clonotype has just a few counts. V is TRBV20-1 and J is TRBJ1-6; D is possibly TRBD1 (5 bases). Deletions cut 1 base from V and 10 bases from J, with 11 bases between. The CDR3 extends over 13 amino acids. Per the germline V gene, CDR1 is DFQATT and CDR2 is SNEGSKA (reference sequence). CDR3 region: CSARGGVVSPLHF. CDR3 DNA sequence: TGCAGTGCTAGAGGGGGCGTAGTATCACCCCTCCACTTT.

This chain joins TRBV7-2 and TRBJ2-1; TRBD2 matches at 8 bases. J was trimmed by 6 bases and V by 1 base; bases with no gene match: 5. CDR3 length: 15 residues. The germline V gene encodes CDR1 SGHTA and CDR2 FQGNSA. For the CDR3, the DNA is TGTGCCAGCAGCTTAGAGGGACTAGGTGTCAATGAGCAGTTCTTC. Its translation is CASSLEGLGVNEQFF.

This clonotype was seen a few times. In DNA form, the CDR3 reads TGTGCCATCAGTGAGTCTTTTTCCGCGCCTCAAGCAGGCTATGGCTACACCTTC. This gives the protein CAISESFSAPQAGYGYTF. The chain combines TRBV10-3 with TRBJ1-2; D is uncertain. CDR1 and CDR2 from the germline V gene are ENHRY and SYGVKD. This CDR3 spans 18 amino acids. V lost 0 bases and J 4 bases, leaving 21 bases between the germline ends.

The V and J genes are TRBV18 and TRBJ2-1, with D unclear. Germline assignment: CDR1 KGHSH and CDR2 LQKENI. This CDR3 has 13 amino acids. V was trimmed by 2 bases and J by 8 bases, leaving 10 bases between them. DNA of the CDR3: TGTGCCAGCTCACCATACAGCAGTTATGAGCAGTTCTTC. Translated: CASSPYSSYEQFF. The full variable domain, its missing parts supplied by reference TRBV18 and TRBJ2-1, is NAGVMQNPRHLVRRRGQEARLRCSPMKGHSHVYWYRQLPEEGLKFMVYLQKENIIDESGMPKERFSAEFPKEGPSILRIQQVVRGDSAAYFCASSPYSSYEQFFGPGTRLTVL.

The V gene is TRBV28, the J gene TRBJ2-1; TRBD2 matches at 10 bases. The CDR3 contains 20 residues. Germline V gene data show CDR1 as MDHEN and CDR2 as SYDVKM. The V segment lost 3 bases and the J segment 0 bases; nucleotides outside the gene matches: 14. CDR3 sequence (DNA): TGTGCCAGCAGTTTCCCCCTAGCGGGAGATTTCCCCAACTCCTACAATGAGCAGTTCTTC. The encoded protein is CASSFPLAGDFPNSYNEQFF.

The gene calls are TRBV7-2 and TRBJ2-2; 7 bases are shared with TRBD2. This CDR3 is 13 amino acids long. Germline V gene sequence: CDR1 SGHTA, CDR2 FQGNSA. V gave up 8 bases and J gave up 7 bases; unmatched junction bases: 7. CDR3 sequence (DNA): TGTGCCAGCCGAACCGGGGGGTACGGGGAGCTGTTTTTT. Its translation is CASRTGGYGELFF.

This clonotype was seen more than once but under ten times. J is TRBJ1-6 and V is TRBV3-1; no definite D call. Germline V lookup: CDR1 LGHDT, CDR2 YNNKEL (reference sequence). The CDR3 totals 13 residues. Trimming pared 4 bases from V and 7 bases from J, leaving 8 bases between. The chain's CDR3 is CASSRRENSPLHF. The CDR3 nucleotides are TGTGCCAGCAGCCGGAGGGAGAATTCACCCCTCCACTTT.

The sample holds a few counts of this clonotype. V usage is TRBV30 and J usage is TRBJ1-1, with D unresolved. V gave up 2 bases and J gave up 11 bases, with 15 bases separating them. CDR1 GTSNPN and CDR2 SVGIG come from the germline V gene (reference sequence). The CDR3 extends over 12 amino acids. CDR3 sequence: CAWSSPAVYAFF. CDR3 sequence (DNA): TGTGCCTGGAGTTCCCCCGCCGTTTACGCTTTCTTT.

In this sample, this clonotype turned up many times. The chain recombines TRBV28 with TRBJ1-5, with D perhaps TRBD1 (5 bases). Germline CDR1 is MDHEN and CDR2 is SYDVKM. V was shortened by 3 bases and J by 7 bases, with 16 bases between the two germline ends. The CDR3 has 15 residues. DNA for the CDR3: TGTGCCAGCAGTTTTTTTCAGGGTGAGGGCCAGCCCCAGCATTTT. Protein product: CASSFFQGEGQPQHF. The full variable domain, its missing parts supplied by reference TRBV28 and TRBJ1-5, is DVKVTQSSRYLVKRTGEKVFLECVQDMDHENMFWYRQDPGLGLRLIYFSYDVKMKEKGDIPEGYSVSREKKERFSLILESASTNQTSMYLCASSFFQGEGQPQHFGDGTRLSIL.

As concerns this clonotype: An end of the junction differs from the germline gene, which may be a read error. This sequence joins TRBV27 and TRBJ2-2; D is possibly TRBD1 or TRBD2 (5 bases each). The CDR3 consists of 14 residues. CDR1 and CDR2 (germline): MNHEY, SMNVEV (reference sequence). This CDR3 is CASSYFRASGELFF. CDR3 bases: TGTGCCAGCTCCTACTTCAGGGCGTCCGGGGAACTGTTTTTT.

CDR3 loop: CASSQEVRAGGRSNEQFF. CDR3 in DNA: TGCGCCAGCAGCCAAGAAGTTCGAGCGGGAGGACGGAGCAATGAGCAGTTCTTC. The V call is TRBV4-1, the J call TRBJ2-1; 9 positions match TRBD2. CDR1 and CDR2 from the germline V gene are MGHRA and YSYEKL. The CDR3 has 18 residues. V trimming: 0 bases; J trimming: 6 bases; junction bases outside the gene matches: 12.

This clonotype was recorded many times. CDR3 sequence (DNA): TGTGCCAGCAGTGGCCGGGGACAGGGGCCCGGCTACACCTTC. Protein: CASSGRGQGPGYTF. The chain is built from TRBV2 and TRBJ1-2; 10 nucleotides line up with TRBD1. Germline loops: CDR1 SNHLY, CDR2 FYNNEI. CDR3 size: 14 residues. V gave up 4 bases and J gave up 8 bases; unmatched junction bases: 7.